The T cell receptor (beta chain) described here comes from a study of tumor-infiltrating lymphocytes in oesophageal squamous cell carcinoma. Trimming cost V 3 bases and J 3 bases, with 8 bases left between them. The CDR3 length is 14 residues. Germline CDR1 is MNHNS and CDR2 is SASEGT. This clonotype was recorded many times. TCRdb reprocessed the PCR reads with MiXCR, giving one entry per CDR3 protein. The sample contains about 24,000 distinct CDR3 sequences, roughly 40% of which appear only once. This clonotype was obtained from a male donor with esophageal squamous cell carcinoma. This chain links TRBV6-1 with TRBJ1-4; D gene ambiguous. Sequenced input: esophageal tumor tissue. The CDR3 reads CASSDWGPNEKLFF. The CDR3 nucleotides read TGTGCCAGCAGTGACTGGGGTCCTAATGAAAAACTGTTTTTT.